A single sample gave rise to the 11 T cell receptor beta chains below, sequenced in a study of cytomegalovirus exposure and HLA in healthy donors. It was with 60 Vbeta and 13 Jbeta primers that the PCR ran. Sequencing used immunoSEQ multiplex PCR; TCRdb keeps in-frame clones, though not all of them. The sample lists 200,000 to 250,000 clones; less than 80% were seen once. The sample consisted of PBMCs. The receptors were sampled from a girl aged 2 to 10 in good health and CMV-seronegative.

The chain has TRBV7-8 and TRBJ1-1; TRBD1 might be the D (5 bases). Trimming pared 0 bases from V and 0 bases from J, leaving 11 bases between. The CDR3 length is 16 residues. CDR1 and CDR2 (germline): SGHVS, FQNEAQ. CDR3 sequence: CASSLARGLMNTEAFF. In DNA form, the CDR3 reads TGTGCCAGCAGCTTAGCGCGGGGACTGATGAACACTGAAGCTTTCTTT.

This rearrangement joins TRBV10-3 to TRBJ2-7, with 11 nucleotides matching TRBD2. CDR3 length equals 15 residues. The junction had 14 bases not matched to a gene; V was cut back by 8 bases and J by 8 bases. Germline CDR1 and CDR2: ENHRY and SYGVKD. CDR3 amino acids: CAIGPGLAGEGKQYF. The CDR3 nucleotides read TGTGCCATCGGGCCCGGACTAGCGGGTGAAGGGAAGCAGTACTTC.

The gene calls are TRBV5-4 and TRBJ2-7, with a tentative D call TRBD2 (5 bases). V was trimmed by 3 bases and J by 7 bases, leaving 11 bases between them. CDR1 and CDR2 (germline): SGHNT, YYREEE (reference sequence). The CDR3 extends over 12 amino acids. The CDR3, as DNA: TGTGCCAGCAGCTCCGTTGGGGAGGAGCAGTACTTC. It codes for CASSSVGEEQYF.

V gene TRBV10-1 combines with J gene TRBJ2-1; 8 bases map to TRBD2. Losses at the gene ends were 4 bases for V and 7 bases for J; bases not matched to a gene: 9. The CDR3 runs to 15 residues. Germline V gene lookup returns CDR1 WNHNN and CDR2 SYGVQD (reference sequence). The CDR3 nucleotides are TGCGCCAGCAGTGCCCTCTCGGGGGGGAGAAATGAGCAGTTCTTC. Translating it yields CASSALSGGRNEQFF.

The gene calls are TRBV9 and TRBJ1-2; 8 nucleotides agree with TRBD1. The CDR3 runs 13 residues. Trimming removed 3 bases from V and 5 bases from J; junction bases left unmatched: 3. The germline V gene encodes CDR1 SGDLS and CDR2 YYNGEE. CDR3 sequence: CASSERTGYGYTF. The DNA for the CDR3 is TGTGCCAGCAGCGAGAGGACAGGGTATGGCTACACCTTC. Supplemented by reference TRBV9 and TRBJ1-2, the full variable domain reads DSGVTQTPKHLITATGQRVTLRCSPRSGDLSVYWYQQSLDQGLQFLIQYYNGEERAKGNILERFSAQQFPDLHSELNLSSLELGDSALYFCASSERTGYGYTFGSGTRLTVV.

Written as DNA, the CDR3 is TGTGCCAGCAATAGCGGGGGGTTATACGAGCAGTACTTC. It is translated as CASNSGGLYEQYF. The chain recombines TRBV2 with TRBJ2-7; 10 nucleotides agree with TRBD2. The V gene's germline CDR1 is SNHLY and CDR2 FYNNEI. The CDR3 consists of 13 residues. The V segment lost 7 bases and the J segment 4 bases; nucleotides outside the gene matches: 4. Together with reference TRBV2 and TRBJ2-7, the CDR3 gives the full variable domain: EPEVTQTPSHQVTQMGQEVILRCVPISNHLYFYWYRQILGQKVEFLVSFYNNEISEKSEIFDDQFSVERPDGSNFTLKIRSTKLEDSAMYFCASNSGGLYEQYFGPGTRLTVT.

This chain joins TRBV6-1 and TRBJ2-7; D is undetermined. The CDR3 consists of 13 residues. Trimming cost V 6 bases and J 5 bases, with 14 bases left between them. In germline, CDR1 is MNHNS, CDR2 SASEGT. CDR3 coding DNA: TGTGCCAGCAGAGAGCAGGCGTACAACGAGCAGTACTTC. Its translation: CASREQAYNEQYF.

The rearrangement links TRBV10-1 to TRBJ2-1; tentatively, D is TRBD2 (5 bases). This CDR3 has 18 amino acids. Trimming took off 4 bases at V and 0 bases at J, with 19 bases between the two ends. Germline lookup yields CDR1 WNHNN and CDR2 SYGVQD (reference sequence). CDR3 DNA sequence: TGCGCCAGCAGTGGACCCCTGGGGAGCCGGAGCTCCTACAATGAGCAGTTCTTC. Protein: CASSGPLGSRSSYNEQFF.

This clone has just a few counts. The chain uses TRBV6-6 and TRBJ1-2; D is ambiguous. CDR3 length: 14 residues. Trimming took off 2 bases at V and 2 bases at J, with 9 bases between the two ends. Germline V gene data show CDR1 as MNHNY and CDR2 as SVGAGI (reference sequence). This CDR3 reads CASSYEGWNYGYTF. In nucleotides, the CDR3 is TGTGCCAGCAGTTACGAGGGTTGGAACTATGGCTACACCTTC.

In nucleotides, the CDR3 is TGTGCCAGCAGCCGGACAGGACCAAATCAGCCCCAGCATTTT. This gives the protein CASSRTGPNQPQHF. V usage is TRBV4-2 and J usage is TRBJ1-5; 7 positions agree with TRBD1. CDR1 and CDR2 from the germline V gene are LGHNA and YNFKEQ. This CDR3 has 14 amino acids. V was clipped by 4 bases and J by 4 bases; unmatched bases: 4.

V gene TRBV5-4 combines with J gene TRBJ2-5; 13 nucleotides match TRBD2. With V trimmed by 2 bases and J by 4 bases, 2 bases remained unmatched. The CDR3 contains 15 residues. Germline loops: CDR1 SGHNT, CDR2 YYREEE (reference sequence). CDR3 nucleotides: TGTGCCAGCAGCTTTAGACTAGCGGGGGGAGAGACCCAGTACTTC. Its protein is CASSFRLAGGETQYF.